This T cell receptor beta chain was recovered during a study of T cell responses to AZD1222 COVID-19 vaccine. Looking at the study overall: Second doses at about 4 or about 12 weeks were pooled.

Method: immunoSEQ multiplex PCR; TCRdb's copy keeps in-frame clones and lacks some. In the table there are more than 95,000 clones, roughly nine tenths of which are singletons. V was clipped by 0 bases and J by 3 bases, with 6 bases between them. The CDR3 spans 13 residues. CDR1 is SGDLS, CDR2 YYNGEE, per germline. Notes on the study in general: Regions 160-218 and 743-854 held dominance among vaccine-associated CD4 TCRs, which spanned spike. Once two AZD1222 doses were given, Spike-specific TCR breadth and depth went up.

Of note for this clone: The antigen is undetermined.

The specimen comprised peripheral blood, sampled on day 0 of AZD1222 vaccination. The chain couples TRBV9 to TRBJ1-1; D is ambiguous. This clonotype originated in an adult in good health. Here the CDR3 reads CASSVAGDTEAFF. As DNA, the CDR3 is TGTGCCAGCAGCGTAGCTGGGGACACTGAAGCTTTCTTT.